Listed below are T cell receptor beta chains from one sample, sequenced in a study of T cells in Graves' hyperthyroidism and ophthalmopathy. One entry per CDR3 protein results from TCRdb running MiXCR on the multiplex PCR reads. The data show around 600,000 distinct CDR3 sequences, 13% to 15% seen once. Sequencing was done on a sample of blood. The receptors here all came from a woman in her late teens or twenties with Graves' ophthalmopathy. The CDR3 runs from the conserved cysteine through the conserved F or W. Each record gives: clone size, J gene, V gene, D gene, CDR3 DNA, CDR3 protein. The D gene is left open where the match is weak. Size tells how often a clone was seen (once, few, many) or the class of an expanded clone, and some rows leave it out.

many,TRBJ2-5,TRBV10-3,TRBD2,TGTGCCATCAGTGACCCCGTGGGGGGGGAGGAGACCCAGTACTTC,CAISDPVGGEETQYF
many,TRBJ1-1,TRBV6-5,NA,TGTGCCAGCAGTTACTCCAGGTCCCACACTGAAGCTTTCTTT,CASSYSRSHTEAFF
few,TRBJ2-7,TRBV5-6,NA,TGTGCCAGCAGCTTGGCGGAAGCGGCAGAGCAGTACTTC,CASSLAEAAEQYF
many,TRBJ2-3,TRBV7-9,NA,TGTGCCAGCAGCTCAAGGGCGACTAGCACAGATACGCAGTATTTT,CASSSRATSTDTQYF
many,TRBJ1-3,TRBV27,TRBD1,TGTGCCAGCAGGCCACAGGGGTATACTGGAAACACCATATATTTT,CASRPQGYTGNTIYF
many,TRBJ1-2,TRBV6-1,NA,TGTGCCAGCACGAGTGGATTCAACTATGGCTACACCTTC,CASTSGFNYGYTF
many,TRBJ2-7,TRBV28,NA,TGTGCCACCATGGTTTGGCAGGGCACCTACGAGCAGTACTTC,CATMVWQGTYEQYF
few,TRBJ1-6,TRBV20-1,NA,TGCAGTGCTAGAGGCCCCAGGGAACCTTATAATTCACCCCTCCACTTT,CSARGPREPYNSPLHF
many,TRBJ1-5,TRBV28,TRBD1,TGTGCCAGCAGGACAGGGGTCCTCAATCAGCCCCAGCATTTT,CASRTGVLNQPQHF
NA,TRBJ1-2,TRBV15,NA,TGTGCCACCAGCAGAGACGTACTCGGCTACACCTTC,CATSRDVLGYTF
few,TRBJ1-2,TRBV28,NA,TGTGCCAGCAGTTTAACAGGGTATGGCTGCACCTTC,CASSLTGYGCTF
NA,TRBJ2-3,TRBV15,NA,TGTGCCACCAGCAGAGCGTACTCAGGGGTCATAGATACGCAGTATTTT,CATSRAYSGVIDTQYF
few,TRBJ2-1,TRBV4-1,NA,TGCGCCAGCAGCCGCGGACAGGCCCGGGGGAGCTCCTACAATGAGCAGTTCTTC,CASSRGQARGSSYNEQFF
many,TRBJ1-5,TRBV9,TRBD1,TGTGCCAGCAGCGGGACAGGGGTTAATCAGCCCCAGCATTTT,CASSGTGVNQPQHF
many,TRBJ2-1,TRBV7-9,TRBD2,TGTGCCAGCTTCAGGGGGACTAGCGGGAGGAATGAGCAGTTCTTC,CASFRGTSGRNEQFF
NA,TRBJ1-3,TRBV9,NA,TGTGCCAGCAGCGTAGCACCAAGGGTCGACTCTGGAAACACCATATATTTT,CASSVAPRVDSGNTIYF
NA,TRBJ2-1,TRBV29-1,TRBD2,TGCAGCGTTGAGACCCTAGCGGGCCGCTACAATGAGCAGTTCTTC,CSVETLAGRYNEQFF
few,TRBJ2-7,TRBV9,TRBD1,TGTGCCAGCAGCGCCTCCGGGACAGCTTACTCCTACGAGCAGTACTTC,CASSASGTAYSYEQYF
many,TRBJ2-5,TRBV9,NA,TGTGCCAGCAGCGTCGGAGCGGTGGATAGGGGCGAGACCCAGTACTTC,CASSVGAVDRGETQYF
many,TRBJ2-7,TRBV3-1,NA,TGTGCCAGCAGCCAAGAAGGGAGCGCGGGCTACGAGCAGTACTTC,CASSQEGSAGYEQYF
few,TRBJ2-1,TRBV9,NA,TGTGCCAGCAGCGTACCTGGCAGGTTCGGCAATGAGCAGTTCTTC,CASSVPGRFGNEQFF
NA,TRBJ2-5,TRBV14,NA,TGTGCCAGCAGCGAAAAGGACTGGTATGAAGAGACCCAGTACTTC,CASSEKDWYEETQYF
few,TRBJ2-7,TRBV4-3,NA,TGCGCCAGCAGCCAAGGATTTCCTTCCTACGAGCAGTACTTC,CASSQGFPSYEQYF
NA,TRBJ1-2,TRBV5-6,NA,TGTGCCAGCAGCGAACGCCCGGGCCGGGGGATTCGGGACTATGGCTACACCTTC,CASSERPGRGIRDYGYTF
many,TRBJ2-5,TRBV24-1,TRBD1,TGTGCCACCGCCGGGACAGGGGAAGAGACCCAGTACTTC,CATAGTGEETQYF
many,TRBJ1-1,TRBV6-6,NA,TGTGCCAGCAGTTACTCCGCGAGCACTGAAGCTTTCTTT,CASSYSASTEAFF
few,TRBJ2-7,TRBV30,TRBD2,TGTGCCTGGAGTAGACTAGCGGTTAACGAGCAGTACTTC,CAWSRLAVNEQYF
few,TRBJ2-7,TRBV18,NA,TGTGCCAGCTCACCTTCGACAGTCGCCACCTACGAGCAGTACTTC,CASSPSTVATYEQYF
many,TRBJ1-2,TRBV7-9,TRBD1,TGTGCCAGCAGCTCTACTAGGACAGGGCTTAACTCGCATTATGGCTACACCTTC,CASSSTRTGLNSHYGYTF
NA,TRBJ2-1,TRBV5-1,NA,TGCGCCAGCAGCTTGGGACCAGCGGGCGACTCCTACAATGAGCAGTTCTTC,CASSLGPAGDSYNEQFF
few,TRBJ1-2,TRBV7-9,TRBD1,TGTGCCAGCAGCCCGCAGGGGGCGCTAGGCTACACCTTC,CASSPQGALGYTF